The 18 T cell receptor beta chains presented below share a single source sample, sequenced in a study of tumor and adjacent non-tumor tissue in lung cancer. Three rounds of nested PCR, following a modified ARM-PCR protocol, produced the TCRbeta library. TCRdb re-called the multiplex PCR reads through MiXCR, storing one row per CDR3 protein. The sample includes roughly 69,000 distinct CDR3 sequences, around 80% of them seen just once. RNA was extracted from bulk tissue without any cell sorting. More than 3 cm separated this lung sample from the edge of the tumor. The sample taken for sequencing was distant non-tumor lung tissue. These receptors were collected from a man between 60 and 70 years old with non-small cell lung cancer.

This clonotype appeared once. The junction departs from the called germline gene at one end, perhaps through a read error. The chain combines TRBV11-1 with TRBJ2-3; perhaps TRBD2 as D (5 bases). Germline V gives CDR1 SGHAT, CDR2 FQDESV (reference sequence). CDR3 length: 16 amino acids. CDR3 residues: CASSLGLGGLWDTHYF. The CDR3 nucleotides read TGTGCCAGCAGCTTAGGCCTTGGCGGACTCTGGGATACGCATTATTTT.

The gene calls are TRBV5-4 and TRBJ2-7; possibly TRBD1 for D (5 bases). Per germline, CDR1 SGHNT and CDR2 YYREEE (reference sequence). The CDR3 extends over 12 amino acids. Trimming shortened V by 5 bases and J by 6 bases, and 12 bases separated the two germline ends. The CDR3 region has the DNA TGTGCCAGCAGTTGGGGCGGCTTCGAGCAGTACTTC. This sequence encodes CASSWGGFEQYF.

In its sample, this clonotype was seen once. The conserved phenylalanine or tryptophan is not found at the CDR3 terminus, so this likely reflects a read error. Because the CDR3's place on the DNA is in doubt, the DNA is left out and the CDR3 is given as listed by TCRdb. The J gene is TRBJ1-2, the V gene TRBV30. 11 amino acids form the CDR3, both terminal residues included. Germline loops: CDR1 GTSNPN, CDR2 SVGIG (reference sequence). CDR3 region: CAWSSGHSYTL.

This clonotype was seen ten or more times. The chain has TRBV7-9 and TRBJ1-2; D unresolved. Germline loops: CDR1 SEHNR, CDR2 FQNEAQ (reference sequence). Trimming pared 1 base from V and 3 bases from J, leaving 12 bases between. The CDR3 loop spans 15 amino acids. The CDR3 here is CASSLEAASHYGYTF. For the CDR3, the DNA is TGTGCCAGCAGCTTAGAGGCAGCCTCTCACTATGGCTACACCTTC.

This clonotype was seen repeatedly, ten times or more. The CDR3 DNA reads TGTGCCAGCAGCCCTACACCGAACACTGAAGCTTTCTTT. Amino acid sequence: CASSPTPNTEAFF. The chain recombines TRBV5-4 with TRBJ1-1; unclear D gene. The germline V and J ends were trimmed by 4 bases and 1 base, with 8 bases remaining between them. Germline assignment: CDR1 SGHNT and CDR2 YYREEE (reference sequence). The CDR3 is made up of 13 amino acids. Drawing the rest from reference TRBV5-4 and TRBJ1-1, the complete variable domain is ETGVTQSPTHLIKTRGQQVTLRCSSQSGHNTVSWYQQALGQGPQFIFQYYREEENGRGNFPPRFSGLQFPNYSSELNVNALELDDSALYLCASSPTPNTEAFFGQGTRLTVV.

The V gene is TRBV20-1, the J gene TRBJ2-7, with 15 bases that match TRBD2. Germline CDR1 and CDR2: DFQATT and SNEGSKA (reference sequence). Trimming cost V 7 bases and J 4 bases; bases outside gene matches: 11. This CDR3 has 16 residues. The CDR3: CSVGGLAGGRQYEQYF. CDR3 bases: TGCAGTGTTGGAGGACTAGCGGGAGGGAGACAGTACGAGCAGTACTTC.

A remark on this clonotype: Just one base apart from a much larger clone, this may be a read error. The J gene is TRBJ2-1, the V gene TRBV14, with 8 bases matching TRBD2. Germline V gene lookup returns CDR1 SGHDN and CDR2 FVKESK. V was pared by 4 bases and J by 7 bases, with 6 bases of the junction left unmatched. The CDR3 has 14 residues. As DNA, the CDR3 is TGTGCCAGCAGCCTGGGGACTAGAGAAAATGAGCAGTTCTTC. It yields the protein CASSLGTRENEQFF. The whole variable domain, filled in from reference TRBV14 and TRBJ2-1, reads EAGVTQFPSHSVIEKGQTVTLRCDPISGHDNLYWYRRVMGKEIKFLLHFVKESKQDESGMPNNRFLAERTGGTYSTLKVQPAELEDSGVYFCASSLGTRENEQFFGPGTRLTVL.

In regard to this clonotype: One base away lies a much larger clone, so this may be a sequencing read error. The chain uses TRBV20-1 and TRBJ2-5, with 7 bases fitting TRBD2. Germline CDR1 reads DFQATT; CDR2 reads SNEGSKA (reference sequence). The CDR3 loop spans 15 amino acids. V gave up 3 bases and J gave up 5 bases; unmatched junction bases: 12. DNA of the CDR3: TGCAGTGCTAGGGGCCGTCGCGGGAGTGGGGAGACCCAGTACTTC. This translates into CSARGRRGSGETQYF.

Comments on this clonotype: An end of the junction differs from the germline gene, which may be a read error. V gene TRBV28 combines with J gene TRBJ2-3; D is uncertain. This CDR3 region has 14 residues. CDR1 MDHEN and CDR2 SYDVKM come from the germline V gene. CDR3 DNA: TGTGCTAGCAATTTCGTTTCGGGCACAGATACGCAGTATTTT. It codes for CASNFVSGTDTQYF.

The chain is built from TRBV7-2 and TRBJ2-7, with a possible D match to TRBD1 (6 bases). The CDR3 covers 15 residues. Looked up from germline, CDR1 is SGHTA and CDR2 is FQGNSA. V was clipped by 3 bases and J by 3 bases, with 15 bases between them. CDR3 nucleotides: TGTGCCAGCAGCTTGTCCGCCCGGGACAACTACGAGCAGTACTTC. This translates into CASSLSARDNYEQYF.

About this clonotype itself: A junction boundary mismatches the germline segment, possibly from a read error. The chain employs TRBV20-1 and TRBJ2-2; D tentatively fits TRBD1 or TRBD2 (5 bases each). Per the germline V gene, CDR1 is DFQATT and CDR2 is SNEGSKA (reference sequence). The CDR3 loop spans 11 amino acids. The CDR3 protein is CSAGGFGELYF. The CDR3 DNA reads TGCAGTGCTGGGGGATTCGGGGAGCTGTATTTT.

Within the sample, this clonotype is medium-sized. The V gene is TRBV29-1, the J gene TRBJ2-5; either TRBD1 or TRBD2 may fit D (6 bases each). Germline assignment: CDR1 SQVTM and CDR2 ANQGSEA. CDR3 length: 14 residues. Trimming took off 0 bases at V and 5 bases at J, with 13 bases between the two ends. The CDR3 is CSVEDPGGGETQYF. The CDR3 region has the DNA TGCAGCGTTGAAGATCCCGGGGGCGGCGAGACCCAGTACTTC.

This clonotype was observed a few times. The CDR3 coding sequence is TGTGCCAGCAGCCTGACAGGCCGCTCCTACGAGCAGTACTTC. The encoded protein is CASSLTGRSYEQYF. The chain uses TRBV28 and TRBJ2-7, with D possibly being TRBD1 (6 bases). Germline V gene data show CDR1 as MDHEN and CDR2 as SYDVKM. The CDR3 is 14 residues long. V was pared by 6 bases and J by 0 bases, with 12 bases between. Full variable domain (rest looked up from reference TRBV28 and TRBJ2-7): DVKVTQSSRYLVKRTGEKVFLECVQDMDHENMFWYRQDPGLGLRLIYFSYDVKMKEKGDIPEGYSVSREKKERFSLILESASTNQTSMYLCASSLTGRSYEQYFGPGTRLTVT.

A note on this clonotype: This may be a read error, as it is one base from a much larger clone. The chain is built from TRBV20-1 and TRBJ2-2; a weak D match, TRBD2 (5 bases). V was cut by 3 bases and J by 6 bases, with 14 bases left in between. Looked up from germline, CDR1 is DFQATT and CDR2 is SNEGSKA (reference sequence). This CDR3 has 14 residues. CDR3 amino acids: CSASMGRIPGELFF. CDR3 bases: TGCAGTGCTAGCATGGGGAGAATTCCCGGGGAGCTGTTTTTT.

With regard to this clonotype: A clone one base away is much larger, so this may be a read error. The J gene is TRBJ1-5, the V gene TRBV20-1; no firm D call. The germline V gene encodes CDR1 DFQATT and CDR2 SNEGSKA (reference sequence). This CDR3 has 17 residues. Deletions cut 1 base from V and 4 bases from J, with 20 bases between. The CDR3 region is CSARGWYRPAVNQPQHF. Here the CDR3 DNA reads TGCAGTGCTAGAGGATGGTATCGGCCAGCCGTTAATCAGCCCCAGCATTTT.

By share, this clonotype ranks as medium-sized. This chain uses TRBV6-5 with TRBJ2-1; 7 bases align to TRBD1. The germline gives CDR1 MNHEY, CDR2 SVGAGI. The J segment lost 0 bases and the V segment lost 6 bases, leaving 5 bases of the junction unmatched. CDR3 length: 15 amino acids. The CDR3 loop reads CASSFRQGSYNEQFF. CDR3 DNA: TGTGCCAGCAGCTTCAGACAGGGCTCCTACAATGAGCAGTTCTTC.

This clonotype was counted between two and nine times. This clone may be a read error of a much larger clone one base away. The rearrangement uses TRBV28 and TRBJ1-1; the match to TRBD1 covers 7 bases. The CDR3 loop spans 14 amino acids. Per the germline V gene, CDR1 is MDHEN and CDR2 is SYDVKM. The CDR3 loop reads CASKLGQRDTKAFF. The CDR3 DNA reads as TGTGCCAGCAAACTGGGACAGAGGGACACTAAAGCTTTCTTT.

With regard to this clonotype: The junction shows a germline mismatch at one end, possibly a read error. The chain has TRBV6-5 and TRBJ1-2, with D tentatively TRBD1 (5 bases). This CDR3 comprises 12 residues. The germline gives CDR1 MNHEY, CDR2 SVGAGI. CDR3 sequence reads: CASMTGARGYAF. The CDR3 region has the DNA TGTGCCAGCATGACCGGGGCGCGTGGCTACGCCTTC.